A selection of T cell receptor beta chains follows, all from one sample in a study of T cells after posttransplantation cyclophosphamide. Libraries were prepared by immunoSEQ multiplex PCR; TCRdb keeps only in-frame clonotypes and omits some of them. Reported are 20,000 to 25,000 clones, none seen only once; the ten largest carry more than 1.5%. Sequencing was performed on PBMCs, taken after allogeneic stem cell transplant with posttransplant cyclophosphamide. These receptors all stem from a male patient aged 18-29 years who received an allogeneic stem cell transplant from a related donor, was CMV-positive, and had no GVHD. Some T cells may be graft donor cells. Each CDR3 is given with its conserved first and last residue. Fields, in order: V gene, clone size, D gene, J gene, CDR3 DNA, CDR3 protein. D genes are given only for firm matches. Rows give clone size only sometimes, using once, few, many, or a class for an expanded clone.

TRBV7-2	many	.	TRBJ2-7	TGTGCCAGCAGCTTGGCAGGGCCATCCTACGAGCAGTACTTC	CASSLAGPSYEQYF
TRBV5-1	many	.	TRBJ1-3	TGCGCCAGCAGCTTGGAGGGACATTTCTTCTCTGGAAACACCATATATTTT	CASSLEGHFFSGNTIYF
TRBV27	many	TRBD2	TRBJ2-5	TGTGCCAGCAGTCTATCGGGACTAGCGAGACGCAAAGAACAAGAGACCCAGTACTTC	CASSLSGLARRKEQETQYF
TRBV6-1	many	.	TRBJ2-5	TGTGCCAGCAGTGAGCACAGCCAAGAGACCCAGTACTTC	CASSEHSQETQYF
TRBV4-2	many	TRBD1	TRBJ2-2	TGTGCCAGCAGCCCCGGACAGGGGAACACCGGGGAGCTGTTTTTT	CASSPGQGNTGELFF
TRBV7-8	many	.	TRBJ1-5	TGTGCCAGCAGCTCACGGGAGGGACCTAGCAATCAGCCCCAGCATTTT	CASSSREGPSNQPQHF
TRBV29-1	many	.	TRBJ1-3	TGCAGCGTTGAATTAGGAAACACCATATATTTT	CSVELGNTIYF
TRBV19	many	.	TRBJ2-7	TGTGCCAGTAGTCTGAGCCCCTACTCCTACGAGCAGTACTTC	CASSLSPYSYEQYF
TRBV5-1	many	TRBD1	TRBJ1-2	TGCGCCAGCAAGAACAGGGGGCAGGACTATGGCTACACCTTC	CASKNRGQDYGYTF
TRBV11-2	many	TRBD1	TRBJ2-1	TGTGCCAGCAGCAGAGACGGACAGGTCAGAAACAATGAGCAGTTCTTC	CASSRDGQVRNNEQFF
TRBV5-3	many	TRBD1	TRBJ1-1	TGTGCCAGAAGCTTTAAGGACAGGGCACCCACTGAAGCTTTCTTT	CARSFKDRAPTEAFF
TRBV7-8	many	.	TRBJ2-5	TGTGCCAGCAGCCCTAGAGCTCAAGAGACCCAGTACTTC	CASSPRAQETQYF
TRBV6-5	many	.	TRBJ1-3	TGTGCCAGCATCCTGACAGATTCCTCTGGAAACACCATATATTTT	CASILTDSSGNTIYF
TRBV5-4	many	TRBD1	TRBJ1-1	TGTGCCAGCGGAAACAGGGGGCGAATGAACACTGAAGCTTTCTTT	CASGNRGRMNTEAFF
TRBV27	many	TRBD1	TRBJ2-4	TGTGCCAGCAGCCCAAAACGGACAGGGTTCGGGCAGAACATTCAGTACTTC	CASSPKRTGFGQNIQYF
TRBV4-1	few	TRBD1	TRBJ1-1	TGCGCCAGCAGCCAAGCCGGGACAGGGGCTGAAGCTTTCTTT	CASSQAGTGAEAFF
TRBV2	many	.	TRBJ1-5	TGTGCCAGCGGCCTTGATTACAATCAGCCCCAGCATTTT	CASGLDYNQPQHF
TRBV6-5	many	TRBD2	TRBJ2-7	TGTGCCAGCAGTTACACGGGGGGAATCCCCTACGAGCAGTACTTC	CASSYTGGIPYEQYF
TRBV2	many	.	TRBJ2-3	TGTGCCAGCACGGGGGTCGGCACAGATACGCAGTATTTT	CASTGVGTDTQYF
TRBV27	many	TRBD1	TRBJ2-7	TGTGCCAGCAGTCTATACTCGGGGACAGTTCCCTACGAGCAGTACTTC	CASSLYSGTVPYEQYF
TRBV9	many	.	TRBJ2-2	TGTGCCAGCAGTCCCGACTCTCGGGGGTACACCGGGGAGCTGTTTTTT	CASSPDSRGYTGELFF
TRBV7-9	many	TRBD1	TRBJ2-5	TGTGCCAGCAGCTCGGGACAGGGCGGTGGGACCCAGTACTTC	CASSSGQGGGTQYF
TRBV6-5	many	TRBD1	TRBJ2-1	TGTGCCAGCAGTTGGGGACAGCCCTACAATGAGCAGTTCTTC	CASSWGQPYNEQFF
TRBV4-1	many	TRBD2	TRBJ2-3	TGCGCCAGCAGCCAAGGGCGGACTAGCGGGAGTTCAGATACGCAGTATTTT	CASSQGRTSGSSDTQYF
TRBV4-1	many	.	TRBJ1-2	TGCGCCAGCAGCCAAGATACGAGGAATACAGGGTTCAACTATGGCTACACCTTC	CASSQDTRNTGFNYGYTF
TRBV15	many	TRBD1	TRBJ2-3	TGTGCCACCAGCAGCGGACAGGTGGGGGATACGCAGTATTTT	CATSSGQVGDTQYF
TRBV27	.	TRBD1	TRBJ2-7	TGTGCCAGCAGGATCGGCCGGGACAGCAAAGAACCGACCTACGAGCAGTACTTC	CASRIGRDSKEPTYEQYF
TRBV12-2	many	.	TRBJ2-7	TGTGCAAGTCGCTTTGCACCCCACCATGACACCACAGTCTACGAGCAGTACTTC	CASRFAPHHDTTVYEQYF
TRBV4-1	many	.	TRBJ2-7	TGCGCCAGCAGCCATACACGATTCTACGAGCAGTACTTC	CASSHTRFYEQYF
TRBV25-1	many	.	TRBJ1-5	TGTGCCAGCACTGGAGGGCCCAGGTATAGCAATCAGCCCCAGCATTTT	CASTGGPRYSNQPQHF
TRBV19	many	TRBD1	TRBJ2-5	TGTGCCAGTAGTGTTAGGGGACAGGGTGAGGAGACCCAGTACTTC	CASSVRGQGEETQYF
TRBV10-2	many	.	TRBJ2-3	TGCGCCAGCGGGCCGGGGGCAGATACGCAGTATTTT	CASGPGADTQYF
TRBV30	many	TRBD1	TRBJ1-5	TGTGCCTGGAGTCACCGGGACAGGGCTTATCAGCCCCAGCATTTT	CAWSHRDRAYQPQHF
TRBV7-2	many	.	TRBJ2-2	TGTGCCAGCAGCTTACCCGTTGCGGGCACCGGGGAGCTGTTTTTT	CASSLPVAGTGELFF
TRBV6-5	many	.	TRBJ2-4	TGTGCCAGCAGTACCCGGGACATGTCCAAAAACATTCAGTACTTC	CASSTRDMSKNIQYF
TRBV18	many	.	TRBJ2-3	TGTGCCAGCTCACCACGGACCCCTAAAAGGGAGACAGATACGCAGTATTTT	CASSPRTPKRETDTQYF
TRBV4-1	many	.	TRBJ2-7	TGCGCCAGCAGCCCCCTGCCAGACAGGTCCTACGAGCAGTACTTC	CASSPLPDRSYEQYF
TRBV7-9	.	TRBD2	TRBJ2-5	TGTGCCAGCAGCAACCCCCACCGGGCTAGCGGGCGTAAAGAGACCCAGTACTTC	CASSNPHRASGRKETQYF
TRBV15	many	.	TRBJ2-7	TGTGCCACCAGCAGAGGATCCGGGGGCTACGAGCAGTACTTC	CATSRGSGGYEQYF
TRBV28	many	TRBD1	TRBJ1-4	TGTGCCAGCAGACCTGGGACAGCTGCGGAAAAACTGTTTTTT	CASRPGTAAEKLFF
TRBV4-1	many	.	TRBJ1-1	TGCGCCAGCAGGGACATTTCCGAAGCTTTCTTT	CASRDISEAFF
TRBV11-2	many	.	TRBJ2-7	TGTGCCAGCAGCTCAGGGATAGCCTACGAGCAGTACTTC	CASSSGIAYEQYF
TRBV30	many	.	TRBJ1-5	TGTGCCTGGAGTCCCTATAATCAGCCCCAGCATTTT	CAWSPYNQPQHF
TRBV7-2	.	TRBD2	TRBJ2-5	TGTGCCAGCAGCTTAGCCGGGAGGGCGGAGACCCAGTACTTC	CASSLAGRAETQYF
TRBV14	many	TRBD2	TRBJ2-1	TGTGCCAGCAGCCATCCAGCGGGATGGTCCTACAATGAGCAGTTCTTC	CASSHPAGWSYNEQFF
TRBV7-9	many	TRBD2	TRBJ2-7	TGTGCCAGCAGCCTCCAGACTAGCGGGATTACCTACGAGCAGTACTTC	CASSLQTSGITYEQYF